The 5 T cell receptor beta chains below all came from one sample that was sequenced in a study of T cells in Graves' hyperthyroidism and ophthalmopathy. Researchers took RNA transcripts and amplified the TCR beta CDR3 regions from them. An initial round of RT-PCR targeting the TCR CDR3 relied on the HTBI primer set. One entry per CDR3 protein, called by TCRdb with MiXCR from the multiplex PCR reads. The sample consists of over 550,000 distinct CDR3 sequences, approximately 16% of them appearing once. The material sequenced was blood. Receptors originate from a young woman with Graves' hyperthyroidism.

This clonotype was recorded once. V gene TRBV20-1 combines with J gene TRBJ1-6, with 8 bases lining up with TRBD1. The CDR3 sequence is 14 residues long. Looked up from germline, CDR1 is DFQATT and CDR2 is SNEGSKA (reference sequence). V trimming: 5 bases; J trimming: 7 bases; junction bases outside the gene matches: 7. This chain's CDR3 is CSAGVGQENSPLHF. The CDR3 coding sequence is TGCAGTGCTGGAGTGGGACAGGAGAATTCACCCCTCCACTTT.

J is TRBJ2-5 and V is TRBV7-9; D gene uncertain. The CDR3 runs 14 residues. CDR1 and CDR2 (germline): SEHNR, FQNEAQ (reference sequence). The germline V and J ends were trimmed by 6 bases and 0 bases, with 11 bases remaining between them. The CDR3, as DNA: TGTGCCAGCAGGAAGGACGTATACCAAGAGACCCAGTACTTC. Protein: CASRKDVYQETQYF.

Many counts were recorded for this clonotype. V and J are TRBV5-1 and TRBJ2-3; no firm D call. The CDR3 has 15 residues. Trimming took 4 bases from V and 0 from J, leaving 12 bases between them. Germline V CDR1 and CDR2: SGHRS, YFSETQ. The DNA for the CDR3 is TGCGCCAGCAGCCTGAGCACCCCTAGCACAGATACGCAGTATTTT. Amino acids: CASSLSTPSTDTQYF.

The CDR3 protein is CASSWTGSRGELFF. In DNA, the CDR3 is TGTGCCAGTTCCTGGACAGGATCGAGGGGGGAGCTGTTTTTT. The J gene is TRBJ2-2, the V gene TRBV19; 7 nucleotides match TRBD1. This CDR3 has 14 amino acids. In germline, CDR1 is LNHDA, CDR2 SQIVND (reference sequence). J was trimmed by 8 bases and V by 8 bases; bases with no gene match: 11.

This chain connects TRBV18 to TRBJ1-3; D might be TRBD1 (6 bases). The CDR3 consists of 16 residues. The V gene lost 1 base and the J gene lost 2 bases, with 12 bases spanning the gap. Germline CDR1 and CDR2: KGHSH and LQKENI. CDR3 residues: CASSPRSTGAGNTIYF. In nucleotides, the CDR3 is TGTGCCAGCTCACCACGATCGACAGGAGCTGGAAACACCATATATTTT.